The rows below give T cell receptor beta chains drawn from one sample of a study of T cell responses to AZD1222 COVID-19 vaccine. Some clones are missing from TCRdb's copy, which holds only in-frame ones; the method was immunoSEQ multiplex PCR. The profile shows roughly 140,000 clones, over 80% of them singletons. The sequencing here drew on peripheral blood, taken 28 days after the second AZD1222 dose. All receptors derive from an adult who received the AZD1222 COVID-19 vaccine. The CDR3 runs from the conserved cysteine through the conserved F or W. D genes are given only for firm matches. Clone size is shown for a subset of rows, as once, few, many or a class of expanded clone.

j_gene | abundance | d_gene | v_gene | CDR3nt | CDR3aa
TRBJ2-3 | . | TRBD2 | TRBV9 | TGTGCCAGCAGCGTAGTGGCGGGAGATAAGGCAGATACGCAGTATTTT | CASSVVAGDKADTQYF
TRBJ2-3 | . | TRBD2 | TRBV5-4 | TGTGCCAGCAGCTGGGGGGTTACTAGCGGCACAGATACGCAGTATTTT | CASSWGVTSGTDTQYF
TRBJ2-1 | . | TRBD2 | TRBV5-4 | TGTGCCAGCAGCCTCCGGACTAGCGGGATATACAATGAGCAGTTCTTC | CASSLRTSGIYNEQFF
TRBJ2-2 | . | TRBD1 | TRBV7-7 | TGTGCTAGCAGCTTTAGCTCGACAGGGGCCGGGGAGCTGTTTTTT | CASSFSSTGAGELFF
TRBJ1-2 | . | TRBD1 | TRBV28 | TGTGCCAGCAGTTTCCCCTGGGCAGGGGGGGGCTATGGCTACACCTTC | CASSFPWAGGGYGYTF
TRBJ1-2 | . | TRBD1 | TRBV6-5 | TGTGCCACACTCGGGACAGGAAATGGCTACACCTTC | CATLGTGNGYTF
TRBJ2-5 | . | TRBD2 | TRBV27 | TGTGCCAGCAGTTTAAGAGGGAGGGCGTTAGAGACCCAGTACTTC | CASSLRGRALETQYF
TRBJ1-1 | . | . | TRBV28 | TGTGCCAGCCTAAGACCCCTCCCGGGGTCCACTGAAGCTTTCTTT | CASLRPLPGSTEAFF
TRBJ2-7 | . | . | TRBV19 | TGTGCCAGTAGTATAGACGGGAATCTGGGCTACGAGCAGTACTTC | CASSIDGNLGYEQYF
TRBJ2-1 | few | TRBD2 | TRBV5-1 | TGCGCCAGCACCCCGAGGGCAAGCGGGGGGGATGAGCAGTTCTTC | CASTPRASGGDEQFF
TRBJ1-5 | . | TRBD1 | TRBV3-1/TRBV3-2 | TGTGCCAGCAGCCCCGGAACAGGGGGACCCTATAGCAATCAGCCCCAGCATTTT | CASSPGTGGPYSNQPQHF
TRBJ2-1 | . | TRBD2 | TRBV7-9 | TGTGCCAGCACCCTACTAGCGGGAGGGCGCAATGAGCAGTTCTTC | CASTLLAGGRNEQFF
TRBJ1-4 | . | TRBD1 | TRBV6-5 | TGTGCCAGCAGCTCGATGGGACAGGGGGCAGAAAAACTGTTTTTT | CASSSMGQGAEKLFF
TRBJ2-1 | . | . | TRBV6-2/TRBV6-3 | TGTGCCAGCAGTTACTCGGCCCCAGCTGAAGAGCAGTTCTTC | CASSYSAPAEEQFF
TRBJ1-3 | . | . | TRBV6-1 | TGTGCCAGCAGTGAGGAGGGTCTAGCGTACACCATATATTTT | CASSEEGLAYTIYF
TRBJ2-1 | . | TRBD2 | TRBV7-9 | TGTGCCAGCAGCTTAACTCGGACTAGCGGGACCTACAATGAGCAGTTCTTC | CASSLTRTSGTYNEQFF
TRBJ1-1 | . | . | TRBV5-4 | TGTGCCAGCAGCACCGGGACCTTAGGTCCTAAGGTAGCTTTCTTT | CASSTGTLGPKVAFF
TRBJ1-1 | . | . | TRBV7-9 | TGTGCCAGCAGCTTCGACCGCGTGGGCACTGAAGCTTTCTTT | CASSFDRVGTEAFF
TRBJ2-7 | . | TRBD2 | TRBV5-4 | TGTGCCAGCAGTGCCTCTGCGGGAGGCTACGAGCAGTACTTC | CASSASAGGYEQYF
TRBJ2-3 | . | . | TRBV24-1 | TGTGCCACCAGTGATTTGAAGGGGGCGGGGGCCACAGATACGCAGTATTTT | CATSDLKGAGATDTQYF
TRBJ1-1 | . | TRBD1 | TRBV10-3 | TGTGCCATCAGTGGTCCGGGACAGGGGGCTGAAGCTTTCTTT | CAISGPGQGAEAFF
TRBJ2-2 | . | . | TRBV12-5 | TGTGCTAGTCAGGCGGGGTACACCGGGGAGCTGTTTTTT | CASQAGYTGELFF
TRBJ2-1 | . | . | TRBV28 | TGTGCCAGTGCTTGGCGGCCCTACAATGAGCAGTTCTTC | CASAWRPYNEQFF
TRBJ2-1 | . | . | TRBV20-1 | TGCAGTGCTAGTGGCACCGATCTGATATACAATGAGCAGTTCTTC | CSASGTDLIYNEQFF
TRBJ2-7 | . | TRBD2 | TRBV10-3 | TGTGCCATCAGCGGGACTAGCGGGAGGACTTCCTACGAGCAGTACTTC | CAISGTSGRTSYEQYF
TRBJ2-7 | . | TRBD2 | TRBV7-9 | TGTGCCAGCAGCCCGTCCGGGACTAGGGGCGAGCAGTACTTC | CASSPSGTRGEQYF
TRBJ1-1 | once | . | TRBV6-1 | TGTGCCAGCAGTGAAGTAAGGGCGAACACTGAAGCTTTCTTT | CASSEVRANTEAFF
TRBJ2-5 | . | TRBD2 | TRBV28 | TGTGCCAGCAGTCCTAGCGGGAGGGCCCGTGAGACCCAGTACTTC | CASSPSGRARETQYF
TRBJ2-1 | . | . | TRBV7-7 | TGTGCTAGCAGCTTAGGACAGAACAATGAGCAGTTCTTC | CASSLGQNNEQFF